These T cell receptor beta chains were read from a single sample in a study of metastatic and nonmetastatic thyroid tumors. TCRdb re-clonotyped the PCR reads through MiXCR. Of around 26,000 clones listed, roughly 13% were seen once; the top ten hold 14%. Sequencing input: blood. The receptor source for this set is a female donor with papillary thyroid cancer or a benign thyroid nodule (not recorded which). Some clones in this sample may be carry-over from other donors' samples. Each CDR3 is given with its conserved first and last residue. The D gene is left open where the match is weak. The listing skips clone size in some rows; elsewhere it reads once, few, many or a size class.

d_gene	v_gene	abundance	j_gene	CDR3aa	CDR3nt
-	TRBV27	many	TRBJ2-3	CASGPADTQYF	TGTGCCAGCGGACCCGCGGATACGCAGTATTTT
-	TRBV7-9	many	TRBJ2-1	CASSHPTGRVNEQFF	TGTGCCAGCAGCCATCCAACCGGACGGGTGAATGAGCAGTTCTTC
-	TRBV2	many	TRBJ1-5	CASMRQDNQPQHF	TGTGCCAGCATGCGGCAGGACAATCAGCCCCAGCATTTT
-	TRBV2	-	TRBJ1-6	CAGSQQGSRRTHSPLHF	TGTGCCGGCAGTCAACAGGGTTCGAGGCGTACCCATTCACCCCTCCACTTT
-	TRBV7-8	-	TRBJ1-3	CASSLDSTGNTIYF	TGTGCCAGCAGCTTAGACTCAACTGGAAACACCATATATTTT
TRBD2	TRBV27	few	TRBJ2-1	CASSAGLAGASCNEQFF	TGTGCCAGCAGCGCGGGACTAGCCGGAGCCTCCTGCAATGAGCAGTTCTTC
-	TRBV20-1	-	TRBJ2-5	CSAPTKRETQYF	TGCAGTGCCCCCACTAAGCGGGAGACCCAGTACTTC
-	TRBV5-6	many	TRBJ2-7	CASTLWGVYEQYF	TGTGCCAGCACCTTATGGGGAGTCTACGAGCAGTACTTC
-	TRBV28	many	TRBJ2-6	CASSFPGSGANVLTF	TGTGCCAGCAGTTTTCCCGGCTCTGGGGCCAACGTCCTGACTTTC
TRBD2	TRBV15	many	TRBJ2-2	CATSRGAGVGTGELFF	TGTGCCACCAGCCGTGGCGCGGGAGTAGGCACCGGGGAGCTGTTTTTT
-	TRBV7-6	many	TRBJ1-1	CASSLFRAGSNTEAFF	TGTGCCAGCAGCTTATTTCGGGCGGGCTCCAACACTGAAGCTTTCTTT
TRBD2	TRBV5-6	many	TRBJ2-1	CASRPVLAANEQFF	TGTGCCAGCAGACCGGTACTAGCGGCCAATGAGCAGTTCTTC
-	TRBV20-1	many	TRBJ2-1	CSARDQLTSVWLF	TGCAGTGCTAGAGATCAGTTGACGTCGGTTTGGCTCTTC
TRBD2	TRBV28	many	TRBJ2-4	CASIPGTSGRASNIQYF	TGTGCCAGCATCCCCGGGACTAGCGGGAGGGCCTCAAACATTCAGTACTTC
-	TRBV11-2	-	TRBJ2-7	CASSLGQFYEQYF	TGTGCCAGCAGCTTAGGGCAATTCTACGAGCAGTACTTC
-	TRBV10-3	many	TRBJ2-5	CAISRGLQETQYF	TGTGCCATCAGTCGGGGACTGCAAGAGACCCAGTACTTC
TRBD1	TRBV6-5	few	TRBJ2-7	CASRYVQGGEQYF	TGTGCCAGCAGATACGTACAGGGGGGCGAGCAGTACTTC
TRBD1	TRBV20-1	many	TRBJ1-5	CSARGSGGDSQPQHF	TGCAGTGCTAGAGGTTCAGGGGGCGACAGTCAGCCCCAGCATTTT
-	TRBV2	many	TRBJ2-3	CASRPGRETQYF	TGTGCCAGCAGGCCTGGGCGTGAAACGCAGTATTTT
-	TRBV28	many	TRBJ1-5	CASSLGPGDDQPQHF	TGTGCCAGCAGTTTAGGCCCAGGGGACGATCAGCCCCAGCATTTT
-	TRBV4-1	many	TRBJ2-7	CASSQENIGGYEQYF	TGCGCCAGCAGCCAAGAGAATATTGGGGGGTACGAGCAGTACTTC
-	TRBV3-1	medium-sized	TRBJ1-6	CASGGVDSPLHF	TGTGCCAGCGGGGGGGTAGATTCACCCCTCCACTTT
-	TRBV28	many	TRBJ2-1	CASSRPPGTRNEQFF	TGTGCCAGCAGCCGCCCCCCCGGGACTCGCAATGAGCAGTTCTTC
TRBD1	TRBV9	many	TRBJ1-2	CASRGDGQGLYGYTF	TGTGCCAGCAGGGGAGATGGACAGGGCCTCTATGGCTACACCTTC
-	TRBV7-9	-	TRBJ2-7	CASSLGRYEQYF	TGTGCCAGCAGCTTAGGTCGGTACGAGCAGTACTTC
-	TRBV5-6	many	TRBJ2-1	CASSSLDRYNEQFF	TGTGCCAGCAGCTCGCTAGACAGGTACAATGAGCAGTTCTTC
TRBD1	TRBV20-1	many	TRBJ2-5	CSARTGGGWETQYF	TGCAGTGCTAGGACAGGGGGTGGTTGGGAGACCCAGTACTTC
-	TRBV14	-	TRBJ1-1	CASNGQVGSEAFF	TGTGCCAGCAACGGCCAGGTCGGCTCTGAAGCTTTCTTT
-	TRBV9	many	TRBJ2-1	CASSPSAISYNEQFF	TGTGCCAGCAGCCCCTCAGCGATCTCCTACAATGAGCAGTTCTTC